This T cell receptor (beta chain) was sequenced in a study of blood T cell repertoires in acute mononucleosis (TCRdb year 2020). Background for the entire study: Convalescent samples, which represented the memory response, were taken 5 to 8 months after the acute presentation. Mean blood EBV load was about 3.9 log10 genome copies per million B cells during acute infection and 2.6 at convalescence.

Total RNA from at least 9,500 sorted tetramer+ CD8 T cells was reverse transcribed into cDNA for TCR profiling. CDR3 regions were amplified by PCR with primers annealing to V and J regions, adding unique molecular identifiers to track templates. TCRalpha and TCRbeta chains were profiled using the immunoSEQ platform, including its sequencing and error-correction standards. The paper's processing steps were these. Clonal copy numbers were corrected for sequencing and PCR errors, and CDR3s were defined according to IMGT conventions. Analysis was restricted to productive rearrangements and was performed with immunoSEQ Analyzer versions 2.0 and 3.0, and gene-pairing frequencies were further processed in Microsoft Excel. Circos plots were used to visualize V-J pairings, and MEME together with a custom motifSearch program was used to find CDR3 motifs. The probability of generation of TCR sequences was calculated using the OLGA algorithm. Clonotypes found at both visits were termed persistent, clonotypes found only in the acute phase were termed nonpersistent, and clonotypes found only at convalescence were termed de novo. Any amino acid clonotype used by more than one donor was defined as a public TCR. The immuneACCESS repertoire file appears here via TCRdb, limited to in-frame rearrangements. These files lack a portion of the clones; in checked studies, under half of the deficit traces to unresolved V genes, and the cause of the others is not known. The DNA was the basis for D and trimming; V, J and clone size are from that table. This sample lists 1,500 to 2,000 clones; around 20% were detected once. Roughly 27% of the sample lies in the top ten.

The time point label for this specimen denotes: convalescence about 6 months (5-8 months) after acute presentation (visit 7). Over primary infection, the study followed CD8 T cell responses to two immunodominant EBV epitopes: BRLF1 109 (YVL-BR) and BMLF1 280 (GLC-BM). Primary EBV infection was taken to be indicated by a positive serum heterophile antibody test and EBV viral capsid antigen-specific IgM. As a first step, magnetic positive selection (MACS) was used to enrich total CD8 T cells from the PBMCs. A FACSAria III was used to sort live CD3+ CD8+ tetramer+ cells to a purity above 90%. Cells were sorted with a PE-conjugated tetramer loaded with the BRLF1 109-117 peptide. At both acute infection and convalescence, EBV epitope-specific CD8 T cells were tetramer-sorted, and the TCR repertoires of those cells were deep-sequenced directly ex vivo. A few people aged roughly 18 to 29 with clinical acute infectious mononucleosis and laboratory evidence of primary EBV infection were used as donors. Heparinized peripheral blood was drawn at clinical presentation with mononucleosis symptoms and was drawn again about 6 months later. PBMCs were isolated by Ficoll-Paque density gradient centrifugation.

For this clone: No base-level quality is on record; no much larger clone is a single base apart.

Counted from cysteine to phenylalanine, this CDR3 has 18 amino acids. The DNA shown is the 54-base CDR3, in frame from base 1. Relative to germline, V is missing 8 bases and J is missing 1 base, with 12 bases of the junction outside any gene match. Per the germline V gene, SGHDN is the CDR1 and FVKESK is the CDR2. The paper's findings and limits, for the study overall: Because only a fraction of each donor's blood was analyzed, sampling error might partly account for the low clonotype overlap between the acute and convalescent samples. Persistence into convalescence was observed for only about 10% of unique acute clonotypes, yet most of the response was made up by these persisting clonotypes, and the remaining acute clonotypes were seemingly replaced by new diverse de novo clonotypes. The cohort comprised only a few donors, so group averages rested on very few individuals. For BRLF1 (YVL-BR), a dominant role in TCR repertoire selection was played by TCRalpha CDR3 motifs, whereas only a minimal role was played by TCRbeta.

This TCR came from a woman between 18 and 30 years old with infectious mononucleosis caused by EBV. The sequence links TRBV14 to TRBJ2-1, with 12 bases in between that match TRBD2. The specimen was EBV YVL epitope tetramer+ CD8+ T cells sorted from PBMCs, collected during convalescence from infectious mononucleosis. The sample's cell subset or site, from its label and the paper: CD8 T cells binding a tetramer with EBV BRLF1 109-117 peptide (YVL-BR). The sequenced DNA: TGTGCCAGCCCACTAGCGGGGGGCCCCATCACATCCTACAATGAGCAGTTCTTC. It translates as CASPLAGGPITSYNEQFF.